This T cell receptor (beta chain) was profiled in a study of blood T cell repertoires in COVID-19. As originally analysed: Nucleated cell number was recorded as an estimate derived from reference gene primer amplification. Method: immunoSEQ multiplex PCR; TCRdb's copy keeps in-frame clones and lacks some. V, J and clone size are taken as reported in that table, and D and trimming were inferred from the DNA itself. The table lists fewer than 700,000 clones, about 89% of them singletons. The TCR comes from a woman aged 45-60 years with COVID-19, enrolled during active disease. Material for sequencing was peripheral blood.

In DNA form, the CDR3 reads TGCGCCAGCAGCGCCATGGCGGGGGGCACTGAAGCTTTCTTT. Translated, it gives CASSAMAGGTEAFF. The chain couples TRBV5-1 to TRBJ1-1; D may be TRBD1 (5 bases). The CDR3 totals 14 residues. Trimming took 4 bases from V and 4 from J, leaving 14 bases between them. CDR1 and CDR2 from the germline V gene are SGHRS and YFSETQ.